The text below deals with one TCR beta chain. Its target is not known. This entry belongs to a study of siplizumab effects on memory and regulatory T cells. General study findings and limits: No naive or memory phenotype could be assigned to roughly 75-96% of proliferating clones. Confirmatory evidence of suppressive function in proliferating siplizumab-culture Tregs was not obtained.

CDR1 is MGHRA, CDR2 YSYEKL, per germline. Trimming stripped 0 bases from V and 3 bases from J, with 8 bases between. This CDR3 has 14 amino acids. The protocol was immunoSEQ multiplex PCR, while the TCRdb copy is restricted to in-frame clones and leaves out a portion. This table holds approximately 70,000 clones, less than 95% found once. The clonotype originates from a human donor in good health. This chain uses TRBV4-1 with TRBJ2-5; perhaps D is TRBD1 or TRBD2 (5 bases each). Sequenced sample: CD8+ T cells sorted from blood. DNA of the CDR3: TGCGCCAGCAGCCAAGATCGGGGCAAAGAGACCCAGTACTTC. Its translation is CASSQDRGKETQYF.